This T cell receptor (beta chain) is from a study of OX40 agonist ivuxolimab in advanced cancers. Study-wide background: Hepatocellular carcinoma, melanoma, renal cell or head and neck cancer was diagnosed in the dose-escalation patients. Study results and caveats: At doses 0.1 to 3.0 mg/kg, CD4+ and CD8+ clones expanded.

CDR3 length: 16 residues. CDR1 is SNHLY, CDR2 FYNNEI, per germline. Trimming removed 6 bases from V and 8 bases from J; junction bases left unmatched: 18. For this clone: Its antigen is not known.

TCRdb's table, derived via immunoSEQ multiplex PCR, lists solely in-frame clones and lacks some. The sample lists approximately 57,000 clones, about 83% occurring once. This chain joins TRBV2 and TRBJ1-2; 7 bases line up with TRBD1. This material consisted of CD4+ or CD8+ T cells sorted from blood, taken in a trial of the OX40 agonist ivuxolimab. The source is an adult with an advanced solid tumor such as melanoma, head and neck, liver or kidney cancer. The CDR3 DNA reads as TGTGCCAGCAGGGGGGGAACGACGCGACAGGGATACGGCTACACCTTC. Protein sequence: CASRGGTTRQGYGYTF.